A single sample is the source of the 11 T cell receptor beta chains below, sequenced in a study of PD-1 blockade in classical Hodgkin lymphoma (dated by TCRdb to about 2020). The sample's time point label is to be understood as: cycle 4 day 1 (C4D1), after five to seven weeks of nivolumab. Every trial patient had relapsed after autologous stem cell transplantation, and cohorts A, B and C differed in prior brentuximab vedotin exposure. Libraries were built with the immunoSEQ multiplex PCR assay. TCRdb re-hosts the immuneACCESS table, in-frame sequences only. Its copies lack some clones; in the studies checked, an unresolved V gene accounts for under half of them, and the cause for the rest is not known. Here the sample has approximately 19,000 clones; 76% occur a single time. Together, the top ten hold 20% of the sample. The sample in question was peripheral blood mononuclear cells (PBMCs), obtained before the fourth cycle of nivolumab. The receptors stem from a human donor with classical Hodgkin lymphoma.

This clone appeared a single time. This rearrangement joins TRBV9 to TRBJ1-1; D uncertain. Between the trimmed V and J ends, which lost 0 bases and 2 bases, there was a span of 5 bases. CDR3 length equals 13 residues. Germline CDR1 SGDLS, CDR2 YYNGEE. This CDR3 is CASSVVQNTEAFF. CDR3 bases: TGTGCCAGCAGCGTAGTACAAAACACTGAAGCTTTCTTT.

This rearrangement joins TRBV28 to TRBJ1-5; tentatively, D is TRBD1 (5 bases). The V end lost 3 bases, the J end lost 7 bases, and 19 bases lay between the germline ends. Germline V CDR1 and CDR2: MDHEN, SYDVKM. This CDR3 contains 16 residues. CDR3: CASSFEGKPLMQPQHF. CDR3 nucleotides: TGTGCCAGCAGTTTTGAGGGGAAACCTTTGATGCAGCCCCAGCATTTT.

The CDR3 reads CASSDYIGRYSNQPQHF. The DNA of the CDR3 is TGTGCCAGCAGTGATTACATAGGCCGTTATAGCAATCAGCCCCAGCATTTT. The rearrangement uses TRBV6-1 and TRBJ1-5, with D uncertain. Germline loops: CDR1 MNHNS, CDR2 SASEGT. The CDR3 covers 17 residues. V was cut by 3 bases and J by 0 bases, with 15 bases left in between.

The J gene is TRBJ2-6, the V gene TRBV28, with D unresolved. The V and J ends lost 6 bases and 0 bases respectively, with 6 bases between them. This CDR3 spans 14 amino acids. Per the germline V gene, CDR1 is MDHEN and CDR2 is SYDVKM. The CDR3 sequence: CASRTPSGANVLTF. The CDR3 region has the DNA TGTGCCAGCAGGACTCCCTCTGGGGCCAACGTCCTGACTTTC.

The chain has TRBV9 and TRBJ2-6; no clear D gene. Germline CDR1 SGDLS, CDR2 YYNGEE. V was trimmed by 7 bases and J by 1 base, leaving 9 bases between them. CDR3 length: 14 amino acids. CDR3: CASAVGSGANVLTF. The CDR3 DNA reads TGTGCCAGCGCAGTCGGATCTGGGGCCAACGTCCTGACTTTC.

The chain couples TRBV4-2 to TRBJ1-2, with D maybe TRBD1 (5 bases). Trimming cost V 6 bases and J 0 bases, with 14 bases left between them. The germline CDR1 and CDR2 sequences are LGHNA and YNFKEQ. The CDR3 has 15 amino acids. CDR3 residues: CASRIPGTANYGYTF. DNA of the CDR3: TGTGCCAGCAGAATACCCGGGACTGCTAACTATGGCTACACCTTC.

The V and J genes are TRBV2 and TRBJ2-1; the D is unclear. Trimming cost V 3 bases and J 6 bases, with 12 bases left between them. CDR3 length: 14 residues. The germline V gene encodes CDR1 SNHLY and CDR2 FYNNEI. The CDR3 nucleotides are TGTGCCAGCAGTGAGGTCCGATCGGTCAATGAGCAGTTCTTC. It is translated as CASSEVRSVNEQFF.

This chain uses TRBV6-5 with TRBJ2-7; TRBD2 might be the D (6 bases). CDR1 and CDR2 (germline): MNHEY, SVGAGI. V shed 0 bases and J shed 4 bases, with 10 bases lying between them. This CDR3 contains 14 residues. The CDR3: CASSYSRGEYEQYV. DNA for the CDR3: TGTGCCAGCAGTTACTCGCGGGGAGAATACGAGCAGTACGTC.

This clone was counted once. The rearrangement joins TRBV2 to TRBJ2-1; D remains unclear. The CDR3 consists of 11 residues. Per the germline V gene, CDR1 is SNHLY and CDR2 is FYNNEI. V lost 4 bases and J 9 bases, leaving 7 bases between the germline ends. DNA for the CDR3: TGTGCCAGCAGTGTTTGGGGTGAGCAGTTCTTC. This sequence encodes CASSVWGEQFF.

This clone showed up just once. The rearrangement joins TRBV4-2 to TRBJ2-2; TRBD1 matches at 9 bases. The CDR3 consists of 17 residues. J lost 6 bases, V lost 1 base, and 9 bases had no gene match. Germline-derived CDR1 and CDR2 are LGHNA and YNFKEQ. In DNA, the CDR3 is TGTGCCAGCAGCCAAGGGTTGGGACAGGGAGTTGCCGGGGAGCTGTTTTTT. Protein sequence: CASSQGLGQGVAGELFF.

The V and J genes are TRBV7-9 and TRBJ1-2; no firm D call. Trimming took 1 base from V and 4 from J, leaving 13 bases between them. From germline, CDR1 is SEHNR and CDR2 FQNEAQ (reference sequence). This CDR3 is built from 15 residues. The DNA of the CDR3 is TGTGCCAGCAGCTTAGGGCCCGGAGATGTCTATGGCTACACCTTC. Its translation: CASSLGPGDVYGYTF.